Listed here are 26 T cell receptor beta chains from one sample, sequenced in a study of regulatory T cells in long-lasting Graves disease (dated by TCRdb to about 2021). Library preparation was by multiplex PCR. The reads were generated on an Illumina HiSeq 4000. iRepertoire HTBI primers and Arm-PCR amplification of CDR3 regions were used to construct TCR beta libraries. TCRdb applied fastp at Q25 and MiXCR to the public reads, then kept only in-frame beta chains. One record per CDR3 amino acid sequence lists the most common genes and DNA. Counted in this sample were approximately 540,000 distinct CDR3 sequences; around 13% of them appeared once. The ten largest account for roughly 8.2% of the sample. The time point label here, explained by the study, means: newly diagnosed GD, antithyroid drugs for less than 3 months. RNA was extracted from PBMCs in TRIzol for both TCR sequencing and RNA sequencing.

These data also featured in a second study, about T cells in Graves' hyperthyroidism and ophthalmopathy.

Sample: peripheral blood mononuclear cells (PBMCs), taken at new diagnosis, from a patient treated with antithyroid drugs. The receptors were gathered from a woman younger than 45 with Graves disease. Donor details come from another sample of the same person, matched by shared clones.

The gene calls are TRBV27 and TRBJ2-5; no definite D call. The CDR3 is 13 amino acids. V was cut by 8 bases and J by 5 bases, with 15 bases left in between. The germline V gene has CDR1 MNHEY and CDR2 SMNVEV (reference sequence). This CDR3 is CASSPFRFETQYF. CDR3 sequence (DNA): TGTGCCAGCTCCCCTTTCCGGTTTGAGACCCAGTACTTC.

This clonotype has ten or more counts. DNA of the CDR3: TGTGCCATCAGTTACAGGGGCCTTAACACAGATACGCAGTATTTT. Translation: CAISYRGLNTDTQYF. This chain uses TRBV10-3 with TRBJ2-3, with 7 bases lining up with TRBD1. Trimming took 5 bases from V and 2 from J; bases not matched to a gene: 7. The CDR3 runs 15 residues. Germline lookup yields CDR1 ENHRY and CDR2 SYGVKD.

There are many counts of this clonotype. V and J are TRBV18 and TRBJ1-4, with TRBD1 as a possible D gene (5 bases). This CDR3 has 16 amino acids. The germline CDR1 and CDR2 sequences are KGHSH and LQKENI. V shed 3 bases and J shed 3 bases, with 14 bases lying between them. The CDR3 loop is CASSPGTRGANEKLFF. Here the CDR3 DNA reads TGTGCCAGCTCACCCGGGACGAGGGGCGCTAATGAAAAACTGTTTTTT.

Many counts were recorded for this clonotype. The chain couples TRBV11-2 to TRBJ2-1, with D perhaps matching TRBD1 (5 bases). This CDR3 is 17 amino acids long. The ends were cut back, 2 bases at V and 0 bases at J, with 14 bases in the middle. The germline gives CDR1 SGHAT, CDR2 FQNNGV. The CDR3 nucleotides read TGTGCCAGCAGCTTAAGGGGTGGCGAGAGCTCCTACAATGAGCAGTTCTTC. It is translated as CASSLRGGESSYNEQFF.

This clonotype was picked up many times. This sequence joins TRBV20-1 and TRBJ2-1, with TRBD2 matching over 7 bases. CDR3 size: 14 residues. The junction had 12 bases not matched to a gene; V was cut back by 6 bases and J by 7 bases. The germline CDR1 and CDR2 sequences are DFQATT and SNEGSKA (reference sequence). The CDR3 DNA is TGCAGTGCCCCCGAGGCGGGAGCCGTAAATGAGCAGTTCTTC. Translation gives CSAPEAGAVNEQFF.

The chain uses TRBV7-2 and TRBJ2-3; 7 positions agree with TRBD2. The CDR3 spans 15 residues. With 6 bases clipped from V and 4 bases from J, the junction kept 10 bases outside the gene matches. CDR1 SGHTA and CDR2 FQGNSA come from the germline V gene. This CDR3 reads CASRSGGGKSDTQYF. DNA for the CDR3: TGTGCCAGCAGGTCGGGGGGAGGGAAGTCAGATACGCAGTATTTT.

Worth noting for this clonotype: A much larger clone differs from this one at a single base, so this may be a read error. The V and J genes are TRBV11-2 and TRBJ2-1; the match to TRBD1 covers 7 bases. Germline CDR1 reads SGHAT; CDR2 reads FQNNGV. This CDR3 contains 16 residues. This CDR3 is CAGSLDLGGQDNEQFF. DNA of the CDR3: TGTGCCGGCAGCTTAGATCTCGGAGGACAGGACAATGAGCAGTTCTTC.

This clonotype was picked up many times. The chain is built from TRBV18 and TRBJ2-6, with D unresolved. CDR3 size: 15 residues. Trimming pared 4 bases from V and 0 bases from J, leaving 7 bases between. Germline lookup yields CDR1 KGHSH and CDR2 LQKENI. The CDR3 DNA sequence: TGTGCCAGCTCACAGAGCCTCTCTGGGGCCAACGTCCTGACTTTC. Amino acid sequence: CASSQSLSGANVLTF.

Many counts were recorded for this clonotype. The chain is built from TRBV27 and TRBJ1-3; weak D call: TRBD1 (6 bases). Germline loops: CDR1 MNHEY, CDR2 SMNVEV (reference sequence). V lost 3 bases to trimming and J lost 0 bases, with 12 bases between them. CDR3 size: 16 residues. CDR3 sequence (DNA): TGTGCCAGCAGTTTGAAGGGGACAAACTCTGGAAACACCATATATTTT. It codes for CASSLKGTNSGNTIYF.

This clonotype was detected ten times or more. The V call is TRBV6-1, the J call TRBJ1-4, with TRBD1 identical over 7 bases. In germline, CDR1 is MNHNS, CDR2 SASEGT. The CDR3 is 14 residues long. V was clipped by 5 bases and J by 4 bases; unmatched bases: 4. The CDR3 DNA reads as TGTGCCAGCAGTATGGACAGGTATAATGAAAAACTGTTTTTT. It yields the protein CASSMDRYNEKLFF.

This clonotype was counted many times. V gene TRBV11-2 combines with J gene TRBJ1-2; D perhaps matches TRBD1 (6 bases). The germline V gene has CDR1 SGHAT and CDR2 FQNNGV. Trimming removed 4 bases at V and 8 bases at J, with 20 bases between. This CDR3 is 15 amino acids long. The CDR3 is CASSSFYGGSDGYTF. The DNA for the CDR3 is TGTGCCAGCAGCTCCTTTTACGGGGGCAGTGACGGCTACACCTTC.

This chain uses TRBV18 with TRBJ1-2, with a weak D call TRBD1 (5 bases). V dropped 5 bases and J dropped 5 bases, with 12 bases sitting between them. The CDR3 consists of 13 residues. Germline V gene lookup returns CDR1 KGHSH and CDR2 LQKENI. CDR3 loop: CASSAGTEYGYTF. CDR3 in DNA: TGTGCCAGCTCAGCTGGGACGGAATATGGCTACACCTTC.

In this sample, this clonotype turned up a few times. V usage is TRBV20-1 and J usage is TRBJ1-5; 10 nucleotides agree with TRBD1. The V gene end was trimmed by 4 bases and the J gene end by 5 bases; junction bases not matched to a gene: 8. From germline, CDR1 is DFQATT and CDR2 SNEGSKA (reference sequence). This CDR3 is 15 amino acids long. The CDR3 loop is CSATYADRGYQPQHF. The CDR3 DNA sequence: TGCAGTGCTACCTATGCGGACAGGGGGTATCAGCCCCAGCATTTT.

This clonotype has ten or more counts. The CDR3 DNA is TGTGCCAGCAGCACTCACAGGTTTGAGCAGTTCTTC. This encodes CASSTHRFEQFF. The rearrangement joins TRBV27 to TRBJ2-1; possibly TRBD1 for D (5 bases). CDR3 length equals 12 residues. CDR1 and CDR2 (germline): MNHEY, SMNVEV (reference sequence). The V gene lost 6 bases and the J gene lost 9 bases, with 12 bases spanning the gap.

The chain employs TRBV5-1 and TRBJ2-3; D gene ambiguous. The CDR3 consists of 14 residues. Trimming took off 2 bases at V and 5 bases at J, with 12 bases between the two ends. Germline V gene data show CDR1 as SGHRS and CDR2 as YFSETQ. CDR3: CASSFDNTGDTQYF. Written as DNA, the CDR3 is TGCGCCAGCAGCTTCGACAATACGGGAGATACGCAGTATTTT.

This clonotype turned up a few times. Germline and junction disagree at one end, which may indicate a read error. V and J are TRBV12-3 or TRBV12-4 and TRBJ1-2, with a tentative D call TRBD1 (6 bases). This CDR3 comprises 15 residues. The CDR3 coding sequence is TGTGCCGGCAGTTCTGCGCGGGGGCTAAGAACCCGCTACACCTTC. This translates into CAGSSARGLRTRYTF.

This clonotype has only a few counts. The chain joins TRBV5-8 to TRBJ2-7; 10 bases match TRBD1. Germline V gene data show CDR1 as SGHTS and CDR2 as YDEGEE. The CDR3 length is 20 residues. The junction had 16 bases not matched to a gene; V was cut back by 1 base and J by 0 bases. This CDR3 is CASSLQTGTGAYYYSYEQYF. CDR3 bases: TGTGCCAGCAGCTTGCAAACCGGGACAGGGGCCTACTATTACTCCTACGAGCAGTACTTC.

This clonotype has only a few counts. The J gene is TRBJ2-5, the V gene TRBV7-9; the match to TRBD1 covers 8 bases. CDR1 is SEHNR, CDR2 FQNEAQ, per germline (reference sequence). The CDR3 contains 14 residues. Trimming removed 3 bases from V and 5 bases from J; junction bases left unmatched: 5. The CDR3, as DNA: TGTGCCAGCAGCTTCCAGGGGGCGCATGAGACCCAGTACTTC. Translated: CASSFQGAHETQYF. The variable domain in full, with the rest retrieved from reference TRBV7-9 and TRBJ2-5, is DTGVSQNPRHKITKRGQNVTFRCDPISEHNRLYWYRQTLGQGPEFLTYFQNEAQLEKSRLLSDRFSAERPKGSFSTLEIQRTEQGDSAMYLCASSFQGAHETQYFGPGTRLLVL.

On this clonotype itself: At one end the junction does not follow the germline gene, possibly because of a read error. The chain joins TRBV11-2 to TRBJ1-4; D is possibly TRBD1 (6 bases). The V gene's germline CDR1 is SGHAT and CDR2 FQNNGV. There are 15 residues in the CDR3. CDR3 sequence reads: CVSSLGDRNNEKLFF. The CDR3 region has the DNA TGTGTCAGCAGCTTGGGAGACAGGAATAATGAAAAACTGTTTTTT. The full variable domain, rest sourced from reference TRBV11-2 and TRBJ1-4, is EAGVAQSPRYKIIEKRQSVAFWCNPISGHATLYWYQQILGQGPKLLIQFQNNGVVDDSQLPKDRFSAERLKGVDSTLKIQPAKLEDSAVYLCVSSLGDRNNEKLFFGSGTQLSVL.

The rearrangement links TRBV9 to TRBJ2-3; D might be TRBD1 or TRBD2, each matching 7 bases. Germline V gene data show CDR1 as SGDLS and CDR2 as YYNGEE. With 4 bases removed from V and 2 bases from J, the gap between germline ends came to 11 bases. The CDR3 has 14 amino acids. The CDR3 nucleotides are TGTGCCAGCAGCCAGGGGGGGTACACAGATACGCAGTATTTT. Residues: CASSQGGYTDTQYF.

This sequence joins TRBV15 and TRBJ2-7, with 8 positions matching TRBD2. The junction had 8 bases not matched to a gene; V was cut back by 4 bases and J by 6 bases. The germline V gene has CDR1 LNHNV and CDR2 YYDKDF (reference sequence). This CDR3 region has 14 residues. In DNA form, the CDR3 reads TGTGCCACCAGCATTAGCAGCGGGAGTCCCGAGCAGTACTTC. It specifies CATSISSGSPEQYF.

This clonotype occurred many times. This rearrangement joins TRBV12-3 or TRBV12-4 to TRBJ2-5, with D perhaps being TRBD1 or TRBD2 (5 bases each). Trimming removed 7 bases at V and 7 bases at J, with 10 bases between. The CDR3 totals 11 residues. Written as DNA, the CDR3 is TGTGCCAGCACCTCTGGGGGGACCCAGTACTTC. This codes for CASTSGGTQYF.

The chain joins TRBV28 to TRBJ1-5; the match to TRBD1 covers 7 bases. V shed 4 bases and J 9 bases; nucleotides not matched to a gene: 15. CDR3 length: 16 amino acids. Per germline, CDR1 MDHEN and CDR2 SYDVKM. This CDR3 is CASSSTGIGGNWPQHF. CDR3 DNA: TGTGCCAGCAGTTCGACAGGGATTGGGGGTAATTGGCCCCAGCATTTT.

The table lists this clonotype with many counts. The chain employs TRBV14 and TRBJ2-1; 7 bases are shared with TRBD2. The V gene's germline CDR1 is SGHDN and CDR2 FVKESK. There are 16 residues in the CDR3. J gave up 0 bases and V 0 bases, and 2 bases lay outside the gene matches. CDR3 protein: CASSQDGGSSYNEQFF. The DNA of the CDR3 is TGTGCCAGCAGCCAAGACGGCGGGAGCTCCTACAATGAGCAGTTCTTC.

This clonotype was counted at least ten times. In DNA, the CDR3 is TGTGCCAGCAGCCTCCGGGGCGGGAAATCACCCCTCCACTTT. Amino acids: CASSLRGGKSPLHF. This chain joins TRBV7-2 and TRBJ1-6; D possibly corresponds to TRBD1 (5 bases). CDR3 length: 14 amino acids. Trimming removed 5 bases at V and 10 bases at J, with 15 bases between. Germline V gene data show CDR1 as SGHTA and CDR2 as FQGNSA.

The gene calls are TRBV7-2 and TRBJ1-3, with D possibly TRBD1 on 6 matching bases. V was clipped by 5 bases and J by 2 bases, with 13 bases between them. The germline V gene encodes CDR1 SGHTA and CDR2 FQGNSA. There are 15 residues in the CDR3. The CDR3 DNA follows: TGTGCCAGCAGCGTAGGGGGTACGGCTGGAAACACCATATATTTT. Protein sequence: CASSVGGTAGNTIYF.